This TCR beta chain was recorded in a study of T-cell memory formation after mild COVID-19 (dated by TCRdb to 2020 to 2023). Study-wide context: Most TCR sequence clusters were specific to one of the two donors. T-cell clones expanding and contracting after mild COVID-19 in a couple of donors were tracked by longitudinal TCRalpha and TCRbeta repertoire sequencing. The cohort was made up of two young adult volunteers, one female and one male, who were previously healthy.

Study-level results and caveats: The detection of some responding clones in pre-infection memory suggests that pre-existing cross-reactive memory T cells joined the SARS-CoV-2 response. Only a couple of mild cases were covered in the study, and larger cohorts including severe cases with pre-infection samples were considered necessary. Clones that contracted from day 15 to 85 showed balanced CD4/CD8 phenotypes, whereas a second wave of clones that expanded from day 15 to 37 leaned towards CD4+. Contracting CD4+ clones appeared mostly in the CM and EM memory subsets, whereas CD8+ clones were enriched in EMRA. SARS-CoV-2 specificity was not confirmed for the second-wave clones peaking on day 37.

Sequencer: Illumina NovaSeq 6000. TCRalpha and TCRbeta cDNA libraries were built by 5'RACE with constant-segment primers, adding sample barcodes and unique molecular identifiers. RNA was extracted from every sample with Trizol reagent. Libraries were amplified in two PCR steps, with a second sample barcode and Illumina TruSeq adapters added in the second step. Libraries were sequenced on an Illumina NovaSeq with 2 x 150 bp paired-end reads. Turning to the authors' computational methods: The reads were demultiplexed and collapsed into UMI-guided consensus sequences using migec v1.2.7. Using mixcr v2.1.11, the UMI consensuses were aligned to TRA and TRB V and J templates and assembled into clonotypes. A clonotype was counted as expanded or contracted only when both edgeR and NoisET called the clonotype significant, with the noise models trained on biological replicates. For edgeR calls, a false discovery rate-adjusted p below 0.01 and a log2 fold-change threshold of 1 were applied. PCA with hierarchical clustering of max-normalized trajectories of the 1000 most abundant clonotypes was used as exploratory dynamics analysis. Separately sequenced CD4+ and CD8+ repertoires were used to assign a CD4 or CD8 phenotype to each responding clone. The raw public reads went through TCRdb reprocessing: fastp at Q25, MiXCR clone calling, in-frame beta chains kept. CDR3 protein duplicates are merged, each entry listing the most common genes and DNA. These V and J calls derive from TCRdb rather than the authors' analysis. A total of hundreds of thousands of distinct CDR3 sequences appear in this sample, approximately 25% of them only once. Around 8.7% of the sample is taken by the ten largest.

Ficoll-Paque density gradient centrifugation was used to isolate PBMCs. CDR1 and CDR2, looked up from the germline V gene, are SQVTM and ANQGSEA. The CDR3 goes from the cysteine to the phenylalanine over 12 residues. Left in the record is the CDR3 DNA by itself, 36 bases read in frame from the first base. V and J lose 2 bases and 4 bases, and a span of 8 bases separates them. About this clonotype itself: Its antigen specificity is not known. Per-base qualities were not stored, and no clone one base away is much larger.

This sequence originates from an adult woman who had mild COVID-19 (a few samples of this study predate the infection). The sample titles of this study are shuffled in the database, so cell type and time point are left out; the donor was told from shared clones. The chain is encoded by TRBV29-1 joined to TRBJ1-2, with no D gene named confidently. Sequencing input: PBMCs or a T cell subset sorted from them (not recorded which). The DNA sequence is as follows: TGCAGCGTTGAATACCGTCCCTATGGCTACACCTTC. This translates into CSVEYRPYGYTF.